Included here is one TCR beta chain sequence, with context. In the study's own analysis: Amplification of reference gene primers was used by the study to estimate nucleated cell counts. TCRdb's table, derived via immunoSEQ multiplex PCR, lists solely in-frame clones and lacks some. D and trimming come from the DNA, and the V and J calls and clone size come from that table. The profile shows around 250,000 clones, roughly 86% of them singletons. These data are taken from a study of blood T cell repertoires in COVID-19. Study-wide background: Spain, Italy and the United States supplied samples that represented acute and convalescent COVID-19. Sample material is recorded as cDNA or gDNA derived from T cells, B-cell-depleted T cells, or PBMCs.

The sample consisted of peripheral blood. This receptor was obtained from a woman aged 55-69 years who had recovered from COVID-19.

The DNA of the CDR3 is TGCGCCAGCAGCTTGCCTAGCTCGCTTAGCACAGATACGCAGTATTTT. Amino acids: CASSLPSSLSTDTQYF. The V call is TRBV5-1, the J call TRBJ2-3; tentative D call: TRBD2 (5 bases). The ends were cut back, 1 base at V and 0 bases at J, with 12 bases in the middle. CDR1 is SGHRS, CDR2 YFSETQ, per germline. This CDR3 has 16 amino acids.